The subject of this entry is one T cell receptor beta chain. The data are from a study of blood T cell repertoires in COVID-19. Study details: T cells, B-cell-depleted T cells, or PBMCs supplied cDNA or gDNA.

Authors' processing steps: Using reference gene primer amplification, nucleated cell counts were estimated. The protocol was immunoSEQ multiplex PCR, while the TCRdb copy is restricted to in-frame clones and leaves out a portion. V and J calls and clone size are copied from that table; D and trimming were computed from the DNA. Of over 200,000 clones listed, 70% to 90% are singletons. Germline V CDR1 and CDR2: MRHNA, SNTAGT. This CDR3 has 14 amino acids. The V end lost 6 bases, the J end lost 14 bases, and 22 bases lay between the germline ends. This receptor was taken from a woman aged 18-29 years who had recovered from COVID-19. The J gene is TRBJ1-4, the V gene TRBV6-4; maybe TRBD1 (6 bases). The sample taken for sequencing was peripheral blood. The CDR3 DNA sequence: TGTGCCAGCAGCCAAAGGACAGCTACGGTAGTCCTGTTTTTT. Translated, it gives CASSQRTATVVLFF.